The 12 T cell receptor beta chains in this list originate from one sample, sequenced in a study of graft-versus-host responses after intestinal transplantation. What these receptors recognize is not known. Method: immunoSEQ multiplex PCR; TCRdb's copy keeps in-frame clones and lacks some. Of tens of thousands of clones in the sample, nearly 90% were seen once. This sample comprised unstimulated CD8+ T cells sorted from spleen or lymph node cells, obtained before transplant. The receptors here all came from a human donor who was the organ donor for an intestinal transplant.

The V and J genes are TRBV4-3 and TRBJ2-5, with unresolved D. V gave up 9 bases and J gave up 1 base, with 12 bases separating them. The V gene's germline CDR1 is LGHNA and CDR2 YSLEER. The CDR3 is made up of 13 amino acids. CDR3: CASAAYSQETQYF. The CDR3 region has the DNA TGCGCCAGTGCCGCTTACAGCCAAGAGACCCAGTACTTC.

V gene TRBV15 combines with J gene TRBJ2-7; no firm D call. Looked up from germline, CDR1 is LNHNV and CDR2 is YYDKDF (reference sequence). The CDR3 covers 14 residues. The V end was cut by 0 bases, the J end by 7 bases, with 13 bases between. The CDR3 DNA is TGTGCCACCAGCAGAGAGGGTGGCCGTGGGGAGCAGTACGTC. Translating gives CATSREGGRGEQYV.

The genes are TRBV7-8 and TRBJ1-4; D uncertain. The CDR3 length is 16 residues. V was shortened by 5 bases and J by 5 bases, with 18 bases between the two germline ends. From germline, CDR1 is SGHVS and CDR2 FQNEAQ. The CDR3 region has the DNA TGTGCCAGCAGCCAAAGGGCGGGTCTCATAAATGAAAAACTGTTTTTT. Translation gives CASSQRAGLINEKLFF.

This rearrangement joins TRBV25-1 to TRBJ2-3; D is perhaps TRBD2 (5 bases). There are 14 residues in the CDR3. V dropped 3 bases and J dropped 4 bases, with 11 bases sitting between them. Looked up from germline, CDR1 is MGHDK and CDR2 is SYGVNS. CDR3 sequence (DNA): TGTGCCAGCAGTGAGCCTGTGCGGGCAGATACGCAGTATTTT. Translation: CASSEPVRADTQYF.

V gene TRBV27 combines with J gene TRBJ2-5; 10 nucleotides agree with TRBD2. Germline trimming cut 10 bases from V and 2 bases from J; bases unmatched to any gene: 10. Germline lookup yields CDR1 MNHEY and CDR2 SMNVEV (reference sequence). This CDR3 comprises 15 residues. The CDR3 loop reads CATSAGLAEQETQYF. CDR3 DNA sequence: TGTGCCACGTCCGCCGGACTAGCGGAACAAGAGACCCAGTACTTC.

The V and J genes are TRBV6-6 and TRBJ1-2; TRBD1 matches at 7 bases. J gave up 5 bases and V 6 bases, and 9 bases lay outside the gene matches. Germline V CDR1 and CDR2: MNHNY, SVGAGI (reference sequence). The CDR3 is 14 amino acids. For the CDR3, the DNA is TGTGCCAGCAGCCGAGACAGGGACCTTTATGGCTACACCTTC. Its translation is CASSRDRDLYGYTF.

DNA for the CDR3: TGTGCCAGCAGCTTAACCTACAGGGGACCCCTAAACTACGAGCAGTACGTC. Its translation is CASSLTYRGPLNYEQYV. The V and J genes are TRBV7-9 and TRBJ2-7, with 7 bases lining up with TRBD1. The CDR3 has 17 amino acids. The germline CDR1 and CDR2 sequences are SEHNR and FQNEAQ (reference sequence). J lost 3 bases, V lost 2 bases, and 13 bases had no gene match.

The gene calls are TRBV28 and TRBJ2-5; 7 bases map to TRBD2. Trimming took 7 bases from V and 0 from J; bases not matched to a gene: 5. The CDR3 runs 14 residues. Germline CDR1 MDHEN, CDR2 SYDVKM. The DNA of the CDR3 is TGTGCCAGCATAGGGGAGGGCTACCAAGAGACCCAGTACTTC. Translated, it gives CASIGEGYQETQYF.

The V call is TRBV7-2, the J call TRBJ1-2; 8 bases match TRBD1. CDR1 and CDR2 from the germline V gene are SGHTA and FQGNSA. The V gene end was trimmed by 1 base and the J gene end by 7 bases; junction bases not matched to a gene: 8. The CDR3 contains 15 residues. CDR3 nucleotides: TGTGCCAGCAGCTTAGTGACCGCAGGGGGCGCTGGCTACACCTTC. This translates into CASSLVTAGGAGYTF.

As DNA, the CDR3 is TGTGCCAGCAGCCTTCCTTCCTCCCTATATGGCTACACCTTC. Protein product: CASSLPSSLYGYTF. The rearrangement joins TRBV28 to TRBJ1-2, with D unclear. Looked up from germline, CDR1 is MDHEN and CDR2 is SYDVKM. The V end lost 6 bases, the J end lost 5 bases, and 16 bases lay between the germline ends. This CDR3 is 14 amino acids long.

The chain is built from TRBV28 and TRBJ1-2; D gene unclear. The CDR3 is made up of 18 amino acids. CDR1 is MDHEN, CDR2 SYDVKM, per germline. V lost 2 bases and J lost 4, with 23 bases in between. CDR3 bases: TGTGCCAGCAGTTTAACGAGATTCCGGCGGGTAGACGGCTATGGCTACACCTTC. This codes for CASSLTRFRRVDGYGYTF.

The V and J genes are TRBV30 and TRBJ2-1, with 10 bases identical to TRBD1. In germline, CDR1 is GTSNPN, CDR2 SVGIG (reference sequence). The CDR3 has 18 residues. J gave up 1 base and V 3 bases, and 12 bases lay outside the gene matches. The CDR3 sequence is CAWSGEPRDRGSYNEQFF. In nucleotides, the CDR3 is TGTGCCTGGAGCGGGGAACCCCGGGACAGGGGATCCTACAATGAGCAGTTCTTC.